Listed below are T cell receptor beta chains from one sample, sequenced in a study of cytomegalovirus exposure and HLA in healthy donors. Profiled with immunoSEQ multiplex PCR; TCRdb holds only in-frame clones, not every one. This table has roughly 80,000 clones, 75% to 85% appearing once. Sequencing used PBMCs. These receptors all stem from a woman younger than 45 in good health and CMV-seronegative. Each CDR3 is given with its conserved first and last residue. The order of the fields is CDR3 length, V gene, J gene, CDR3 protein.

17	TRBV19	TRBJ1-1	CASSIMHSIVLNTEAFF
17	TRBV21-1	TRBJ1-4	CASSKVPSGGRGEKLFF
20	TRBV10-3	TRBJ2-1	CAISESGGGGGRHSRNEQFF
16	TRBV21-1	TRBJ2-7	CASSKAVWLPSYEQYF
15	TRBV6-1	TRBJ2-4	CASSPLAAAKNIQYF
12	TRBV9	TRBJ2-7	CASSPGLGEQYF
17	TRBV7-2	TRBJ2-3	CASSLEVLAGVFGTQYF
19	TRBV5-1	TRBJ2-6	CASSLAGRQGGSGANVLTF
16	TRBV11-2	TRBJ2-5	CASSSGTSGSRETQYF
15	TRBV5-1	TRBJ1-1	CASSLRTGEITEAFF
15	TRBV18	TRBJ1-2	CASSPLHRDNYGYTF
18	TRBV14	TRBJ1-5	CASISERQESWSNQPQHF
13	TRBV28	TRBJ2-7	CASQGLGAYEQYF
15	TRBV28	TRBJ1-3	CASSAGLGSGNTIYF
12	TRBV28	TRBJ2-7	CASRPLAGAGFF
11	TRBV29-1	TRBJ1-2	CSVEGQNGYTF
17	TRBV5-5	TRBJ2-7	CASSLTTSGRAETEQYF
16	TRBV11-2	TRBJ2-1	CASSAIRGPSYNEQFF
14	TRBV19	TRBJ1-4	CASSMWGVEEKLFF
15	TRBV28	TRBJ1-1	CASSLTGQGNTEAFF
14	TRBV6-1	TRBJ1-2	CASSEGGGQDGYTF
15	TRBV18	TRBJ2-7	CASSSLGGQSYEQYF
17	TRBV28	-	CASSLISGQTHSYEQYF
13	TRBV19	TRBJ1-3	CATSQEPGNTIYF
14	TRBV7-2	TRBJ2-1	CASSLAVASRGQFF
17	TRBV27	TRBJ2-3	CASSLGGPGSSTDTQYF
13	TRBV10-3	TRBJ1-1	CAISEVRNTEAFF
13	TRBV6-4	TRBJ2-2	CASSSRGTGELFF
15	TRBV15	TRBJ1-3	CATSRDRSSGNTIYF
12	TRBV7-2	TRBJ2-5	CASSLGFVTEHF
18	TRBV6-4	TRBJ2-4	CASSELAGGGGTKNIQYF
16	TRBV18	TRBJ1-3	CASSPLSRSSGNTIYF
16	TRBV5-8	TRBJ2-1	CASSLGQGFGLNEQFF
16	TRBV28	TRBJ2-4	CASRGTSGLAKNIQYF
13	TRBV19	TRBJ2-7	CASNDREENEQYF
15	TRBV10-3	TRBJ2-1	CAISPSGGSYNEQFF
15	TRBV9	TRBJ2-1	CASSETSGRWNEQFF
14	TRBV6-6	TRBJ1-1	CASSTPTGRTEAFF
15	TRBV11-3	TRBJ2-1	CASSLAGDSPREQFF
17	TRBV11-2	TRBJ2-1	CASSPPGLVASYNEQFF
15	TRBV6-6	TRBJ2-7	CASRYDREPLYEQYF